Sequencing of this TCR beta chain was carried out in a study of cytomegalovirus exposure and HLA in healthy donors. Of note for this clone: The antigen remains undetermined.

Study results and limitations: Highest at DRB1 and lowest at HLA-C, TCR association rates differed among HLA loci in a later analysis. It was confirmed in vitro that three of the CMV-associated chains were specific for CMV antigens. The HLA-A and HLA-B alleles of most subjects were reportedly predicted accurately from TCR beta sequences.

After removal of 1 base from V and 2 bases from J, the junction contained 4 bases not matched to a gene. CDR3 length equals 15 residues. CDR1 is GTSNPN, CDR2 SVGIG, per germline (reference sequence). The study ran its PCR with 60 Vbeta and 13 Jbeta primers. This table comes from immunoSEQ multiplex PCR, and its TCRdb copy is limited to in-frame clones, with some not included. The profile shows approximately 240,000 clones, 70% to 85% of them singletons. This TCR was recovered from a woman between 40 and 55 years old in good health and CMV-seronegative. Material: PBMCs. V is TRBV30 and J is TRBJ1-4; 7 bases agree with TRBD1. CDR3 bases: TGTGCCTGGAGTGCCAACAGGGGCACTAATGAAAAACTGTTTTTT. Translating gives CAWSANRGTNEKLFF.